Listed below are T cell receptor beta chains from one sample, sequenced in a study of monozygotic twins with inflammatory bowel disease. TCRdb processed the 5' RACE reads again and assigns one entry to each CDR3 protein, with no DNA. This sample's table has approximately 380,000 distinct CDR3 sequences. The specimen was blood. The origin of the receptors is a human donor with ulcerative colitis or Crohn's disease, or a healthy co-twin of an affected twin (not recorded which). Each CDR3 is given with its conserved first and last residue. Each record gives: J gene, V gene, CDR3 protein.

j_call: TRBJ1-6
v_call: TRBV28
cdr3_aa: CASSWTGGFGNSPLHF

j_call: TRBJ2-7
v_call: TRBV12-3/TRBV12-4
cdr3_aa: CASSFRNLEQYF

j_call: TRBJ2-7
v_call: TRBV7-9
cdr3_aa: CAEELETGIYYEQYF

j_call: TRBJ1-1
v_call: TRBV7-2
cdr3_aa: CASSLQPGKNTEAFF

j_call: TRBJ1-1
v_call: TRBV5-1
cdr3_aa: CASRLGGSTEAFF

j_call: TRBJ2-2
v_call: TRBV4-1
cdr3_aa: CASSRDRRNTGELFF

j_call: TRBJ2-3
v_call: TRBV13
cdr3_aa: CASSLAGQGDTQYF

j_call: TRBJ2-2
v_call: TRBV5-1
cdr3_aa: CASSELGGTSINTGELFF

j_call: TRBJ1-5
v_call: TRBV19
cdr3_aa: CASRQGRQPQHF

j_call: TRBJ2-1
v_call: TRBV4-3
cdr3_aa: CASSQAAGTSGYNEQFF

j_call: TRBJ1-5
v_call: TRBV4-2
cdr3_aa: CASSQIPQGGSNQPQHF

j_call: TRBJ2-5
v_call: TRBV6-5
cdr3_aa: CPSSYSSQGQTQYF

j_call: TRBJ1-2
v_call: TRBV10-3
cdr3_aa: CAISESPGRGVHCGYTF

j_call: TRBJ2-1
v_call: TRBV7-9
cdr3_aa: CASSLWVSGGAGEQFF

j_call: TRBJ1-2
v_call: TRBV20-1
cdr3_aa: CSAQIRGGVGGYTF

j_call: TRBJ2-1
v_call: TRBV11-1
cdr3_aa: CASRLTAVGGSSYNEQFF

j_call: TRBJ2-7
v_call: TRBV15
cdr3_aa: CATSGDREAGEQYF

j_call: TRBJ1-6
v_call: TRBV6-5
cdr3_aa: CASSYGSRGPRNSPLHF

j_call: TRBJ2-5
v_call: TRBV7-2
cdr3_aa: CASRGVAETQYF

j_call: TRBJ2-5
v_call: TRBV7-9
cdr3_aa: CASNELQGVETQYF

j_call: TRBJ1-3
v_call: TRBV18
cdr3_aa: CASSPRGAGNTIYF

j_call: TRBJ2-5
v_call: TRBV7-2
cdr3_aa: CASSQRLGLGQQETQYF

j_call: TRBJ1-2
v_call: TRBV5-1
cdr3_aa: CASSRTGDNYGYTF

j_call: TRBJ1-3
v_call: TRBV4-2
cdr3_aa: CASSQARGAGSGNTIYF

j_call: TRBJ1-1
v_call: TRBV30
cdr3_aa: CAWKQGYALNTEAFF

j_call: TRBJ1-4
v_call: TRBV20-1
cdr3_aa: CRNWESANEKLFF

j_call: TRBJ2-7
v_call: TRBV4-1
cdr3_aa: CASSHMQGAGYEQYF

j_call: TRBJ2-1
v_call: TRBV5-1
cdr3_aa: CASSNGTGYNEQFF

j_call: TRBJ2-7
v_call: TRBV6-6
cdr3_aa: CASRLTGFEQYF

j_call: TRBJ1-1
v_call: TRBV6-2/TRBV6-3
cdr3_aa: CASSSLGQNTEAFF

j_call: TRBJ2-1
v_call: TRBV29-1
cdr3_aa: CSVREGGGQFF

j_call: TRBJ1-2
v_call: TRBV12-3/TRBV12-4
cdr3_aa: CASRTRDPSNYGYTF

j_call: TRBJ1-1
v_call: TRBV3-1
cdr3_aa: CASSQGQVKGTEAFF

j_call: TRBJ2-5
v_call: TRBV3-1
cdr3_aa: CASSQDQRGAQETQYF

j_call: TRBJ2-2
v_call: TRBV5-1
cdr3_aa: CASSKPDRAGGTGELFF

j_call: TRBJ2-2
v_call: TRBV12-5
cdr3_aa: CASGLVVQANTGELFF

j_call: TRBJ2-3
v_call: TRBV15
cdr3_aa: CATSRDNPLSGLAPDTQYF

j_call: TRBJ2-3
v_call: TRBV7-8
cdr3_aa: CASSLVGTTTDTQYF

j_call: TRBJ2-2
v_call: TRBV27
cdr3_aa: CASRIGTANTGELFF

j_call: TRBJ2-2
v_call: TRBV4-1
cdr3_aa: CASSPGTSGNTGELFF

j_call: TRBJ1-5
v_call: TRBV6-2/TRBV6-3
cdr3_aa: CASSYSSQPQHF

j_call: TRBJ2-6
v_call: TRBV6-4
cdr3_aa: CASSNTGSGANVLTF

j_call: TRBJ1-2
v_call: TRBV25-1
cdr3_aa: CASSDGPVYGYTF

j_call: TRBJ1-1
v_call: TRBV20-1
cdr3_aa: CSARDAGMNTEAFF

j_call: TRBJ2-7
v_call: TRBV24-1
cdr3_aa: CATSDSGTTTYEQYF

j_call: TRBJ2-7
v_call: TRBV7-3
cdr3_aa: CASSPTAYGEQYF

j_call: TRBJ1-1
v_call: TRBV18
cdr3_aa: CASSTRDSRNTEAFF

j_call: TRBJ1-1
v_call: TRBV5-1
cdr3_aa: CASSSMSSSTEAFF

j_call: TRBJ2-5
v_call: TRBV4-3
cdr3_aa: CASSQGPAGVIIETQYF

j_call: TRBJ2-1
v_call: TRBV5-6
cdr3_aa: CASSMLVQNYNEQFF

j_call: TRBJ2-4
v_call: TRBV14
cdr3_aa: CASSPGRAVGSIQYF

j_call: TRBJ1-1
v_call: TRBV18
cdr3_aa: CASSPAVGGTEAFF